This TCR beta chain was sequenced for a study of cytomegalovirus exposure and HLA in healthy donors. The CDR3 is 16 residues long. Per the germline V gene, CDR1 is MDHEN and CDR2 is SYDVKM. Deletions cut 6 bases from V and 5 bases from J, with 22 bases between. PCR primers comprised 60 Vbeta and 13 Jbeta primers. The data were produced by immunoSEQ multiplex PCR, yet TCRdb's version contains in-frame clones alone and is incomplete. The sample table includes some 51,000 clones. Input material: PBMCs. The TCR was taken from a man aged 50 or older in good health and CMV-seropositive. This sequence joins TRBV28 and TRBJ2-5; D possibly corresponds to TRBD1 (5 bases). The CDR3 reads CASSSPGRARKETQYF. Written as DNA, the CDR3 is TGTGCCAGCAGCTCCCCGGGCAGGGCACGAAAGGAGACCCAGTACTTC.